This record covers a single T cell receptor beta chain. No cognate antigen has been identified for it. The sequencing machine was an Illumina HiSeq 2000. TCR beta cDNA libraries were made by 5'RACE template switching that added a universal primer site and unique molecular identifiers. cDNA synthesis was primed from the TCR beta constant segment and was followed by two successive PCR amplification steps. The source study handled its data this way. MIGEC was used to demultiplex reads and group reads by UMI, and MiTCR was used to assemble and quantify clonotypes. To exclude erroneous sequences, any TCR cDNA sequence not supported by at least two reads was discarded. Downstream repertoire analysis used the tcR package, and clonotypes were matched across fractions by CDR3 nucleotide sequence plus V segment. VDJmatch was used to annotate antigen specificity against VDJdb, with one amino acid substitution in CDR3 permitted. Through TCRdb reprocessing, the reads give one entry per CDR3 protein sequence; DNA is omitted. The V and J calls shown here were made by TCRdb, not taken from the authors' results. This specimen's table enumerates approximately 550,000 distinct CDR3 sequences. Together, the top ten hold around 3.3% of the sample.

To determine HCMV serostatus, a commercial ELISA kit was used to detect HCMV-specific IgG in serum. Ficoll density gradient centrifugation was used to isolate peripheral blood mononuclear cells from blood. This sample was included in a study of T cells expressing NK-cell markers (dated by TCRdb to 2020 to 2021). At the level of the whole study: In sorted CD3+CD56+NKG2C+, CD3+CD56+NKG2C- and CD3+CD56-NKG2C+ T-cell subsets from about 8 donors, TCR beta-chain repertoires were profiled. Of the eight sequenced donors, seven were found to be HCMV-seropositive and one was found to be HCMV-seronegative. The study sequenced eight donors, all healthy volunteers chosen at random: three men and five women. Sequencing of the libraries produced 2 x 150 bp reads on Illumina HiSeq 2000/2500, MiSeq or NextSeq. Broader findings and caveats from the paper: Those dominant clonotypes were again the most abundant among CD3+CD56-NKG2C+ cells in four donors, at about 28.3-65%. For five or six donors, the dominant CD3+CD56+NKG2C+ clonotypes were among the top 10 CD8+ clonotypes and accounted for about 1.0-7.0% of CD8+ T cells. Whether the expanded NKG2C-expressing T cell clones were specific for HCMV antigens was left unclear.

Measured from the cysteine to the phenylalanine, the CDR3 is 14 residues long. This entry has no DNA. The chain joins TRBV12-3 or TRBV12-4 to TRBJ1-2; TCRdb's D call, TRBD1, is unchecked because there is no DNA. Sequencing was done on a sample of blood T cells: a sorted CD56 or NKG2C T cell subset, CD4+ or CD8+ T cells, or bulk PBMC T cells (not recorded which). The source is a man aged 18 to 30 in good health. Donor details come from another sample of the same person, matched by shared clones. Here the CDR3 is given as CASSLGQRVSGYTF.